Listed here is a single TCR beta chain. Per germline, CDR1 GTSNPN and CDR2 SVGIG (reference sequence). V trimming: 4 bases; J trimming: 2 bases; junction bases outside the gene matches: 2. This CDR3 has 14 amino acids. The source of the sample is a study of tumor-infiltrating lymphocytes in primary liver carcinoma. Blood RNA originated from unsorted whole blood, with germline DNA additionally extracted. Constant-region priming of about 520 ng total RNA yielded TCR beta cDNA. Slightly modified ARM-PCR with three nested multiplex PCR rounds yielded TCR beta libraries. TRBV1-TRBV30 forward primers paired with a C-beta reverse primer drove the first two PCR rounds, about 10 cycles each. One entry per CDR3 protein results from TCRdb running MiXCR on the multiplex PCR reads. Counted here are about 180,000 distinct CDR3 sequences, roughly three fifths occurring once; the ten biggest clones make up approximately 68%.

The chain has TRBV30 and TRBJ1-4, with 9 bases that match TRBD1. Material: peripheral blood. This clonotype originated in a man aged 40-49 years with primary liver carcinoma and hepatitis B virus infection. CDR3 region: CAWNRGPTNEKLFF. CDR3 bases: TGTGCCTGGAACAGGGGGCCCACTAATGAAAAACTGTTTTTT.